This TCR beta chain was observed in a study of T cells in localized non-small cell lung cancer (dated by TCRdb to 2018 to 2021). At the level of the whole study: Comparing tumors with uninvolved tumor-adjacent lungs, the study looked at the T cell repertoires of fewer than 250 patients with early-stage NSCLC. NSCLC patients had a mean age of approximately 70 years, and 129 were male and around 110 female. All 220 or so NSCLC patients in the cohort were treatment-naive and had localized lung tumors that were resected. The paper's findings and limits, for the study overall: Because multi-region tumor sequencing was not performed, intratumor heterogeneity could not be ruled out. Longer overall survival was associated with higher blood T cell density, whereas shorter survival was associated with higher adjacent-lung clonality. Of the top 100 tumor clones, a median of roughly 53 were detected in paired uninvolved adjacent lung; about 28 were also among that lung's top 100. Because of the exploratory design, TCR variables were selected using unadjusted p-values without false-discovery rate correction. Uninvolved tumor-adjacent lung showed the highest T cell clonality, higher than tumor, which suggests more focused antigenic responses in the uninvolved tumor-adjacent lung.

At diagnosis, tumor, uninvolved tumor-adjacent lung and peripheral blood were collected and then preserved as a mix of FFPE and fresh-frozen material. For TCR repertoire profiling, blood samples were analyzed in the form of peripheral blood mononuclear cells. The immunoSEQ Assay was used to sequence TCR beta CDR3 regions from DNA. Under the source paper's analysis protocol: T cell density was computed as TCR beta template counts normalized to usable DNA estimated by amplifying housekeeping genes. Using the preseqR package, richness was estimated by extrapolating to 120,000 templates for tissue samples and 400,000 templates for PBMC samples. Clonality was defined by subtracting Pielou's evenness from one. Tissue-enriched TCRs were identified through differential abundance testing performed on productive amino-acid clonotypes, with a minimum total count of 5 and an alpha of 0.1. The Jaccard Index and the Morisita Overlap Index were used to quantify repertoire overlap between compartments. GLIPH grouped TCR beta CDR3s together with public tetramer-defined viral CDR3s, and a viral motif had to include at least three viral sequences and also show V-gene enrichment. TCRdb re-hosts the immuneACCESS table, in-frame sequences only. Its copies lack some clones; in the studies checked, an unresolved V gene accounts for under half of them, and the cause for the rest is not known. D and trimming come from the DNA, and the V and J calls and clone size come from that table. For this sample there are over 70,000 clones; approximately 91% appear just once. The ten largest clones take up approximately 4% of the sample.

As concerns this clone: Its binding antigen is unknown. Per-nucleotide qualities are absent, and no much larger clonotype sits a single base away.

Trimming leaves V shorter by 6 bases and J shorter by 0 bases, with the junction holding 9 bases beyond the gene matches. The CDR3 numbers 17 residues from cysteine through phenylalanine. The sequence is cut down to CDR3 DNA, 51 bases in frame from base 1. As encoded in the germline V gene (reference sequence), CDR1 is LNHDA while CDR2 is SQIVND. This receptor was identified in a woman aged 40-69 years with stage II squamous cell lung carcinoma. The chain was built from TRBV19 and TRBJ1-4; the junction holds 8 bases that match TRBD1. The specimen was PBMCs, collected before any cancer treatment. The CDR3 protein sequence reads: CASSRQGSVATNEKLFF. At the DNA level, the sequence is TGTGCCAGTAGCCGACAGGGGAGCGTGGCAACTAATGAAAAACTGTTTTTT.